This T cell receptor beta chain originates from a study of blood T cells in healthy people across ages. Researchers isolated at least 7 million PBMCs per sample. A J-beta primer mix and a sample-barcoded 5' primer were used in a second PCR of roughly 6 to 12 cycles. Every cDNA molecule bore a tag from a template-switch adaptor containing 12 random nucleotides. TCRdb re-called the 5' RACE reads with MiXCR, one entry per CDR3 protein. The sample carries some 900,000 distinct CDR3 sequences, roughly 43% recorded once. The V and J ends lost 6 bases and 0 bases respectively, with 12 bases between them. This CDR3 has 14 residues. Looked up from germline, CDR1 is MNHEY and CDR2 is SMNVEV (reference sequence).

The sequenced sample consisted of blood. The chain is built from TRBV27 and TRBJ2-7; D unclear. The clonotype was recovered from a man younger than 40 in good health. The CDR3 region has the DNA TGTGCCAGCAGGTTCGGTTTTGGCTCCTACGAGCAGTACTTC. It is translated as CASRFGFGSYEQYF.